The next 6 T cell receptor beta chains were all read from a single sample in a study of monozygotic twins with inflammatory bowel disease. TCRdb reworked the 5' RACE reads into one entry per CDR3 protein, no DNA. The sample includes about 380,000 distinct CDR3 sequences. Material for sequencing was blood. These receptor sequences come from a human donor with ulcerative colitis or Crohn's disease, or a healthy co-twin of an affected twin (not recorded which).

The V call is TRBV5-1, the J call TRBJ1-1; there is no DNA to check the TCRdb D call of TRBD1. This CDR3 spans 15 amino acids. Germline V gene data show CDR1 as SGHRS and CDR2 as YFSETQ. The CDR3 sequence is CASSLVPQPGTEAFF.

The J gene is TRBJ2-7, the V gene TRBV30; checking the TCRdb D call of TRBD1 is not possible without DNA. The CDR3 runs 16 residues. Looked up from germline, CDR1 is GTSNPN and CDR2 is SVGIG (reference sequence). The CDR3: CAWSDGDRRPTYEQYF.

The V gene is TRBV9, the J gene TRBJ2-1; with no DNA, the TCRdb D assignment of TRBD2 cannot be verified. CDR1 and CDR2 from the germline V gene are SGDLS and YYNGEE. The CDR3 runs 15 residues. The CDR3 spells CASSLFASGGDEQFF.

The V call is TRBV11-2, the J call TRBJ1-1; as DNA is missing, the TRBD1 call by TCRdb cannot be tested. This CDR3 contains 16 residues. Germline V CDR1 and CDR2: SGHAT, FQNNGV. This CDR3 reads CASSLNRGGRNTEAFF.

The chain uses TRBV5-1 and TRBJ2-5. In germline, CDR1 is SGHRS, CDR2 YFSETQ. There are 11 residues in the CDR3. This CDR3 is CASTTQETQYF.

The rearrangement links TRBV7-8 to TRBJ2-3. The V gene's germline CDR1 is SGHVS and CDR2 FQNEAQ. The CDR3 is 13 residues long. The CDR3 loop reads CASSLPRTDTQYF.